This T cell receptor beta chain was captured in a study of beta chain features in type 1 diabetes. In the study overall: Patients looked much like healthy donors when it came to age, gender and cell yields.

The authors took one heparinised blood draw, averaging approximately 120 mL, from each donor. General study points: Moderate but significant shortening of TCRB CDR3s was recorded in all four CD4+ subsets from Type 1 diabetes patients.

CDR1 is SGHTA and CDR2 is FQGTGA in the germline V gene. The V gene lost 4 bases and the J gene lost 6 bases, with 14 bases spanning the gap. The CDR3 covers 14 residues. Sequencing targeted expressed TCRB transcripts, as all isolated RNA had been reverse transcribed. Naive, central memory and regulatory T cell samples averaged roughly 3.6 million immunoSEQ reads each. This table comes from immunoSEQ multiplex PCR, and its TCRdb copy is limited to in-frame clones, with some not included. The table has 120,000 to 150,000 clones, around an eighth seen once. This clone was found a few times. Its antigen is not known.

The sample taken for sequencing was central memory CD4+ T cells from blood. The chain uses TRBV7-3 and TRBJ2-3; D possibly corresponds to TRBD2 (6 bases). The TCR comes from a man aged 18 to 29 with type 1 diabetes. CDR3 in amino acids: CASSSPPGDDTQYF. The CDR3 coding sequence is TGTGCCAGCAGCTCCCCCCCGGGGGATGATACGCAGTATTTT.